These 5 T cell receptor beta chains came from one sample sequenced in a study of blood T cell repertoires in COVID-19. Method: immunoSEQ multiplex PCR; TCRdb's copy keeps in-frame clones and lacks some. The data show about 270,000 clones, approximately 90% seen once. The source material was PBMCs or T cells enriched from blood (not recorded which). The receptors stem from a woman aged 40 to 50 with acute COVID-19.

The chain couples TRBV24-1 to TRBJ2-1; 11 bases fit TRBD2. CDR1 and CDR2 from the germline V gene are KGHDR and SFDVKD. This CDR3 is 16 amino acids long. V lost 3 bases, J lost 3 bases, and 3 bases stayed unmatched. Here the CDR3 reads CATSDATSGNYNEQFF. The DNA of the CDR3 is TGTGCCACCAGTGATGCGACTAGCGGGAACTACAATGAGCAGTTCTTC.

The V call is TRBV11-2, the J call TRBJ1-3, with 8 bases lining up with TRBD1. V was pared by 5 bases and J by 2 bases, with 8 bases of the junction left unmatched. Germline V gene sequence: CDR1 SGHAT, CDR2 FQNNGV. The CDR3 totals 16 residues. Here the CDR3 DNA reads TGTGCCAGCAGCGAGATGGACAGGGCGGCTGGAAACACCATATATTTT. Its translation: CASSEMDRAAGNTIYF. Combining the CDR3 with reference TRBV11-2 and TRBJ1-3 gives the whole variable domain EAGVAQSPRYKIIEKRQSVAFWCNPISGHATLYWYQQILGQGPKLLIQFQNNGVVDDSQLPKDRFSAERLKGVDSTLKIQPAKLEDSAVYLCASSEMDRAAGNTIYFGEGSWLTVV.

The rearrangement links TRBV3-1 (or the pseudogene TRBV3-2) to TRBJ2-5; a weak D match, TRBD2 (5 bases). Between the trimmed V and J ends, which lost 10 bases and 2 bases, there was a span of 20 bases. The CDR3 covers 15 residues. The germline CDR1 and CDR2 sequences are LGHDT and YNNKEL (reference sequence). CDR3 sequence reads: CATGGLGLDQETQYF. CDR3 nucleotides: TGTGCCACCGGCGGACTCGGGCTAGATCAAGAGACCCAGTACTTC.

The chain recombines TRBV7-6 with TRBJ1-1; TRBD1 is a possible D gene (5 bases). The CDR3 is 14 residues long. The germline V gene encodes CDR1 SGHVS and CDR2 FNYEAQ. Trimming took 1 base from V and 6 from J, leaving 12 bases between them. Here the CDR3 reads CASSLDPWGPEAFF. CDR3 nucleotide sequence: TGTGCCAGCAGCTTAGATCCTTGGGGCCCTGAAGCTTTCTTT. The whole variable domain, filled in from reference TRBV7-6 and TRBJ1-1, reads GAGVSQSPRYKVTKRGQDVALRCDPISGHVSLYWYRQALGQGPEFLTYFNYEAQQDKSGLPNDRFSAERPEGSISTLTIQRTEQRDSAMYRCASSLDPWGPEAFFGQGTRLTVV.

The CDR3 spells CASSLTSAAKEQYF. The CDR3 DNA follows: TGTGCCAGCAGCCTGACTAGCGCGGCTAAGGAGCAGTACTTC. The chain recombines TRBV28 with TRBJ2-7; TRBD2 agrees at 8 bases. Germline CDR1 and CDR2: MDHEN and SYDVKM. J gave up 7 bases and V 6 bases, and 11 bases lay outside the gene matches. CDR3 length: 14 residues.